Described below is a single T cell receptor beta chain sequence and its context. There is no known antigen for this receptor. There are no base qualities to consult, and no much larger clone falls within one base. Hyperthyroidism patients were newly diagnosed, had a disease duration of under 2 months, and were aged 18 to 65 years. Patients with uncontrolled infections, other autoimmune diseases, pregnancy or lactation were excluded. Diagnoses were established on the basis of clinical symptoms, serum thyroxine and TRAb, thyroid ultrasound, and orbital computed tomography. For progressor patients, blood was drawn at the first diagnosis of hyperthyroidism, before any ophthalmopathy symptoms had appeared. PBMCs were separated from roughly 10 ml of fresh peripheral blood using Ficoll-Paque density gradient centrifugation. Progressor patients were first diagnosed with Graves' hyperthyroidism and then developed ophthalmopathy during follow-up. Trizol reagent was used to extract total RNA, and RNA quality was then checked on an Agilent 2100 Bioanalyzer.

The germline V gene specifies SGDLS as CDR1 and YYNGEE as CDR2. Deletion took 4 bases off V and 8 bases off J, with a span of 19 bases between the germline ends. The CDR3 spans 15 residues, from the cysteine through the phenylalanine. Only the CDR3 region is kept as DNA, spanning 45 bases read in frame from base 1. The data originate from a study of T cells in Graves' hyperthyroidism and ophthalmopathy (dated by TCRdb to about 2019). For the wider study: Peripheral blood samples were taken at the time of initial diagnosis, prior to any treatment. To identify distinguishing TCR V-J signatures, a discovery cohort of about a hundred patients was used, comprising 43 with Graves' ophthalmopathy and around 57 with stable Graves' hyperthyroidism. Prospective prediction of ophthalmopathy was tested in an independent validation cohort consisting of some 20 hyperthyroidism patients and some 15 patients who later progressed to ophthalmopathy. The roughly 94 discovery patients were randomly split 7:3 into training and test sets. In about 6 Graves' hyperthyroidism patients, the study also compared T-cell repertoires from thyroid tissue with T-cell repertoires from blood. Following sampling, methimazole starting at 30 mg daily was given to hyperthyroidism patients, and high-dose intravenous methylprednisolone was given to ophthalmopathy patients. TCR Vbeta CDR3 sequencing of roughly 140 peripheral blood samples (over 40 ophthalmopathy, roughly 72 hyperthyroidism and some 17 progressor patients) is reported in the paper. The investigation overall reported the following: In validation, progression to ophthalmopathy was predicted by the model with nearly 71% sensitivity and roughly 72% specificity, a median of 6.5 months before onset. No statistical method was used to fix the sample size in advance, and group allocation was not hidden from the investigators. Blood samples also contained most of the expanded thyroid clonotypes (frequency above 0.001), which suggests that blood repertoires may reflect thyroid immune responses. Ophthalmopathy was separated from stable hyperthyroidism by a 13 V-J signature model, with approximately 85% sensitivity and roughly 84% specificity obtained in cross-validation and 80%/75% obtained in testing.

Amplification of TCR beta CDR3 regions was carried out from RNA transcripts. For the first round of RT-PCR on the TCR CDR3, the HTBI primer set was used together with the Qiagen OneStep RT-PCR kit. Libraries were constructed in a second round of multiplex PCR, after which size selection and purification were performed. Paired-end sequencing of the libraries was performed with 100 bp reads on an Illumina HiSeq2000. The paper's processing steps were these. SOAPnuke was used to process the raw data, with reads discarded if the reads contained adapters or uncalled bases, had a mean Phred below 15, or lacked an exact constant-primer or identifier match. COPE v1.2.5 was used to merge the high-quality paired reads, and each unique nucleotide sequence was defined as a clonotype. Clonotypes were aligned to IMGT TRBV, TRBD and TRBJ reference segments using MiTCR v1.1. Analysis was restricted to V-J combinations with a frequency above 0.0001, which covered 99.2% of repertoires. A TCS score was defined as the ratio of F50 (clonal expansion) to E x V (chaos), with BLOSUM62-based TCRdist applied between CDR3 peptides within each V-J. Welch's t-statistics and random forest reduced approximately 520 V-J features to fewer than 15, which were used in a naive Bayes classifier (R e1071). Through fastp at Q25 and MiXCR, TCRdb rebuilt clones from the public reads, retaining in-frame beta chains. Rows matching on CDR3 protein sequence are summarized as one entry with the most common DNA and genes. It is TCRdb's table, rather than the study itself, that gives the V and J calls and clone size. The sample table shows fewer than 450,000 distinct CDR3 sequences, and 15% to 20% are seen once. The leading ten clones occupy almost 35% of the sample.

The sequenced sample was blood. The sequence was obtained from a woman aged 25 to 45 with Graves' hyperthyroidism that later progressed to Graves' ophthalmopathy. This chain joins TRBV9 to TRBJ2-1; a confident D gene designation cannot be given. The DNA is as follows: TGTGCCAGCAGCCCTCTGACCGCCCGGGCCCATGAGCAGTTCTTC. The resulting protein is CASSPLTARAHEQFF.